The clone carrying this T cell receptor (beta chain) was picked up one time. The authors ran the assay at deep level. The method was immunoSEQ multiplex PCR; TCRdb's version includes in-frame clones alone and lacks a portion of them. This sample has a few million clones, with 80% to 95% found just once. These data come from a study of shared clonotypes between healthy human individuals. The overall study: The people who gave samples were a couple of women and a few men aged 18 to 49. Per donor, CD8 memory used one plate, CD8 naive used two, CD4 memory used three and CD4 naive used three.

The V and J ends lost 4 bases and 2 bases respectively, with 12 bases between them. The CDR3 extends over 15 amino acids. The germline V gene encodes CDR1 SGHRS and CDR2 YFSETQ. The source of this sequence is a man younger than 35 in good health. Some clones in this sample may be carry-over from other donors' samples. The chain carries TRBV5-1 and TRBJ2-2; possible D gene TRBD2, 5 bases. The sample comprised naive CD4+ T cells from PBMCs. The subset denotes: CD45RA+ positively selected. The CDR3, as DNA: TGCGCCAGCAGCATCGAGGGTCCAAACACCGGGGAGCTGTTTTTT. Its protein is CASSIEGPNTGELFF. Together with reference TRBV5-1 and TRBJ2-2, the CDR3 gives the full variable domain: KAGVTQTPRYLIKTRGQQVTLSCSPISGHRSVSWYQQTPGQGLQFLFEYFSETQRNKGNFPGRFSGRQFSNSRSEMNVSTLELGDSALYLCASSIEGPNTGELFFGEGSRLTVL.